The entry below gives a single TCR beta chain sequence along with its context. Selection required adequate fresh-frozen tumor tissue plus more than two years' survival data. PBMC sampling occurred before vaccination, two weeks after the third dose, and at progression. Looked up from germline, CDR1 is SQVTM and CDR2 is ANQGSEA. Trimming removed 1 base from V and 2 bases from J; junction bases left unmatched: 2. CDR3 length: 14 residues. The data were taken from a study of glioma-infiltrating T cells after dendritic cell vaccination. The wider study: Autologous tumor lysate-pulsed dendritic cell vaccination was given between the early 2000s and the early 2010s.

Amplification used 60 V beta primers and 13 J beta primers. Method: immunoSEQ multiplex PCR; TCRdb's copy keeps in-frame clones and lacks some. Of 90,000 to 100,000 clones listed, about four fifths are singletons. This chain joins TRBV29-1 and TRBJ2-3, with 8 bases that match TRBD2. This TCR came from a human donor with glioblastoma. Sequencing was performed on blood, taken before dendritic cell vaccination. This chain's CDR3 is CSVEGRGVTDTQYF. The CDR3 region has the DNA TGCAGCGTTGAAGGGCGGGGGGTCACAGATACGCAGTATTTT.